These 11 T cell receptor beta chains originate from one sample sequenced in a study of CD8 T cells in Susac syndrome. RNA in amounts of about 0.45 to 1 ug was reverse transcribed with random hexamers. One entry per CDR3 protein, called by TCRdb with MiXCR from the immunoSEQ multiplex PCR reads. The table includes over 95,000 distinct CDR3 sequences, under 95% detected once. The sequenced material came from CD8+ T cells from PBMCs. These receptors were taken from a human donor in good health.

The chain is built from TRBV19 and TRBJ2-3; 8 nucleotides align to TRBD2. The CDR3 contains 16 residues. The germline gives CDR1 LNHDA, CDR2 SQIVND (reference sequence). V dropped 1 base and J dropped 4; count of bases not matched to a gene: 7. This CDR3 is CASSIGAGALADTQYF. In DNA form, the CDR3 reads TGTGCCAGTAGTATAGGAGCGGGAGCATTAGCAGATACGCAGTATTTT.

V usage is TRBV12-3 or TRBV12-4 and J usage is TRBJ2-7; D gene unclear. Trimming removed 3 bases at V and 6 bases at J, with 12 bases between. The CDR3 extends over 13 amino acids. The CDR3 region has the DNA TGTGCCAGCAGTTTGAGGCAGGTGGGCGAGCAGTACTTC. This translates into CASSLRQVGEQYF.

The gene calls are TRBV20-1 and TRBJ1-1, with D perhaps matching TRBD1 (5 bases). Trimming took 7 bases from V and 1 from J, leaving 13 bases between them. The CDR3 sequence is 13 residues long. Germline loops: CDR1 DFQATT, CDR2 SNEGSKA (reference sequence). The CDR3: CSVAGRTNTEAFF. In DNA, the CDR3 is TGCAGTGTCGCGGGACGGACGAACACTGAAGCTTTCTTT.

V is TRBV6-2 or TRBV6-3 and J is TRBJ2-1; 13 bases line up with TRBD2. The ends lost 2 bases at V and 3 bases at J; junction bases unmatched: 10. Germline V CDR1 and CDR2: MNHEY, SVGEGT. The CDR3 runs to 19 residues. CDR3 sequence reads: CASSYPGTSGADRYNEQFF. The DNA of the CDR3 is TGTGCCAGCAGTTACCCAGGGACTAGCGGGGCTGACCGCTACAATGAGCAGTTCTTC.

The CDR3 coding sequence is TGTGCCAGCAGCCACCGGCTAGGGATGGGCGATGACACTGAAGCTTTCTTT. Translating it yields CASSHRLGMGDDTEAFF. This chain links TRBV14 with TRBJ1-1, with D hard to call. V was pared by 3 bases and J by 3 bases, with 20 bases between. Germline V gene data show CDR1 as SGHDN and CDR2 as FVKESK. The CDR3 has 17 residues.

V gene TRBV12-3 or TRBV12-4 combines with J gene TRBJ2-2; 7 bases match TRBD2. The CDR3 runs to 14 residues. V shed 5 bases and J 3 bases; nucleotides not matched to a gene: 3. CDR3 loop: CASSGTTHTGELFF. CDR3 nucleotide sequence: TGTGCCAGCAGTGGGACTACTCACACCGGGGAGCTGTTTTTT.

The chain recombines TRBV5-1 with TRBJ2-1, with 7 bases lining up with TRBD2. V lost 3 bases to trimming and J lost 5 bases; unmatched junction nucleotides: 5. The CDR3 totals 14 residues. The germline CDR1 and CDR2 sequences are SGHRS and YFSETQ. This chain's CDR3 is CASSSGLSDNEQFF. In DNA form, the CDR3 reads TGCGCCAGCAGCTCGGGACTAAGTGACAATGAGCAGTTCTTC.

Concerning this clonotype itself: The CDR3 does not end in the conserved phenylalanine or tryptophan, so this is likely a read error. The limits of the CDR3 on the DNA are not certain, so only TCRdb's listed CDR3 is given. Here the CDR3 reads CASSLDLNRPLWI. V is TRBV5-5 and J is TRBJ1-3; the table calls TRBD1, which could not be checked here. Looked up from germline, CDR1 is SGHKS and CDR2 is YYEKEE (reference sequence). The CDR3 numbers 13 amino acids, ends counted.

The gene calls are TRBV5-1 and TRBJ1-1; 9 nucleotides align to TRBD1. The V gene's germline CDR1 is SGHRS and CDR2 YFSETQ. The CDR3 is made up of 17 amino acids. J gave up 4 bases and V 4 bases, and 14 bases lay outside the gene matches. The CDR3 reads CASSITAGTGFFTEAFF. The CDR3, as DNA: TGCGCCAGCAGCATAACGGCCGGGACAGGGTTTTTCACTGAAGCTTTCTTT.

V usage is TRBV6-2 or TRBV6-3 and J usage is TRBJ2-3; the match to TRBD2 covers 8 bases. The V gene's germline CDR1 is MNHEY and CDR2 SVGEGT. CDR3 length: 18 residues. The ends lost 2 bases at V and 4 bases at J; junction bases unmatched: 14. CDR3 sequence: CASSYGSSERGPPDTQYF. CDR3 nucleotides: TGTGCCAGCAGTTACGGTTCGAGCGAGCGGGGGCCCCCAGATACGCAGTATTTT.

The J gene is TRBJ2-7, the V gene TRBV15; 11 bases match TRBD1. V gave up 3 bases and J gave up 2 bases; unmatched junction bases: 9. Germline V gene sequence: CDR1 LNHNV, CDR2 YYDKDF (reference sequence). The CDR3 runs 17 residues. The CDR3 DNA reads as TGTGCCACCAGCAGTTATCGTCCGGGACAGGGGGCCTACGAGCAGTACTTC. Translated, it gives CATSSYRPGQGAYEQYF.